The T cell receptor (beta chain) described here comes from a study of regulatory T cells in long-lasting Graves disease. CDR3 regions were amplified by Arm-PCR using iRepertoire HTBI primers to build TCR beta libraries. TCRdb called the multiplex PCR reads again in MiXCR, with one record for every CDR3 protein. This table has 450,000 to 650,000 distinct CDR3 sequences, about 16% appearing once. Time point specified: newly diagnosed GD, antithyroid drugs for less than 3 months. Researchers made the TCR library from RNA that was extracted from PBMCs. The CDR3 runs 14 residues. The V and J ends lost 4 bases and 1 base respectively, with 11 bases between them. Per germline, CDR1 SGHRS and CDR2 YFSETQ. The sample was also reused in another study, on T cells in Graves' hyperthyroidism and ophthalmopathy.

The sample was peripheral blood mononuclear cells (PBMCs), taken at new diagnosis, from a patient treated with antithyroid drugs. This rearrangement joins TRBV5-1 to TRBJ1-1, with unresolved D. This receptor was identified in a woman aged 35-60 years with Graves disease. CDR3 DNA: TGCGCCAGCAGCCCCAACTCAGCGAACACTGAAGCTTTCTTT. Its protein product is CASSPNSANTEAFF.